A single sample is the source of the 27 T cell receptor beta chains below, sequenced in a study of blood T cell repertoires in COVID-19. Method: immunoSEQ multiplex PCR; TCRdb's copy keeps in-frame clones and lacks some. The table includes fewer than 250,000 clones, approximately 83% detected once. The material sequenced was PBMCs or T cells enriched from blood (not recorded which). The receptors here all came from a woman in her 50s who had been exposed to COVID-19.

The rearrangement uses TRBV25-1 and TRBJ1-4; D is possibly TRBD1 (5 bases). V was clipped by 2 bases and J by 8 bases, with 18 bases between them. This CDR3 region has 16 residues. In germline, CDR1 is MGHDK, CDR2 SYGVNS. The CDR3 nucleotides read TGTGCCAGCAGTGAAACCTTGGGGCAATCGCTAGAAAAACTGTTTTTT. Amino acids: CASSETLGQSLEKLFF. Filled out from reference TRBV25-1 and TRBJ1-4, the complete variable domain reads EADIYQTPRYLVIGTGKKITLECSQTMGHDKMYWYQQDPGMELHLIHYSYGVNSTEKGDLSSESTVSRIRTEHFPLTLESARPSHTSQYLCASSETLGQSLEKLFFGSGTQLSVL.

V usage is TRBV6-9 and J usage is TRBJ1-5; possibly TRBD1 for D (5 bases). The CDR3 extends over 14 amino acids. The germline gives CDR1 MNHGY, CDR2 SVAAGI. The V gene lost 6 bases and the J gene lost 7 bases, with 16 bases spanning the gap. CDR3 loop: CASRPRGGGQPQHF. DNA for the CDR3: TGTGCCAGCAGACCGAGGGGAGGCGGGCAGCCCCAGCATTTT.

This chain connects TRBV7-2 to TRBJ1-2; 7 bases are shared with TRBD1. Unmatched junction bases numbered 9, after V lost 5 bases and J lost 6 bases. Germline CDR1 is SGHTA and CDR2 is FQGNSA. The CDR3 is 14 amino acids. The CDR3 coding sequence is TGTGCCAGCAGCCCTCAGGGGGGTATTGATGGCTACACCTTC. Amino acids: CASSPQGGIDGYTF.

Remarks on this clone: It may be a read error: a sequence one base away is much more abundant. The chain combines TRBV25-1 with TRBJ1-3; D unresolved. Per germline, CDR1 MGHDK and CDR2 SYGVNS. V was clipped by 3 bases and J by 4 bases, with 7 bases between them. The CDR3 runs to 13 residues. In DNA form, the CDR3 reads TGTGCCAGCAGTGAGTCGGGGGGAAACACCATATATTTT. This translates into CASSESGGNTIYF.

V usage is TRBV19 and J usage is TRBJ1-1, with unresolved D. V gave up 3 bases and J gave up 11 bases, with 16 bases separating them. This CDR3 comprises 13 residues. Germline lookup yields CDR1 LNHDA and CDR2 SQIVND (reference sequence). The CDR3 nucleotides read TGTGCCAGTAGTATCGATCGGACGGGAAATGCTTTCTTT. As protein: CASSIDRTGNAFF. Combining the CDR3 with reference TRBV19 and TRBJ1-1 gives the whole variable domain DGGITQSPKYLFRKEGQNVTLSCEQNLNHDAMYWYRQDPGQGLRLIYYSQIVNDFQKGDIAEGYSVSREKKESFPLTVTSAQKNPTAFYLCASSIDRTGNAFFGQGTRLTVV.

The gene calls are TRBV7-2 and TRBJ1-1, with 10 bases fitting TRBD1. The CDR3 loop spans 16 amino acids. The J segment lost 1 base and the V segment lost 0 bases, leaving 2 bases of the junction unmatched. Germline-derived CDR1 and CDR2 are SGHTA and FQGNSA. The CDR3 protein is CASSLAGQGRNTEAFF. The CDR3 DNA reads as TGTGCCAGCAGCTTAGCGGGACAGGGGAGGAACACTGAAGCTTTCTTT.

This rearrangement joins TRBV6-2 or TRBV6-3 to TRBJ1-4; a possible D gene is TRBD1 (5 bases). CDR1 is MNHEY and CDR2 is SVGEGT in the germline V gene. Trimming left V 0 bases short and J 5 bases short, with 10 bases between. This CDR3 has 15 residues. CDR3 coding DNA: TGTGCCAGCAGTTACTCGAGGGACTACAATGAAAAACTGTTTTTT. Encoded protein: CASSYSRDYNEKLFF.

The chain combines TRBV25-1 with TRBJ2-4; tentative D call: TRBD1 (6 bases). The CDR3 is 16 amino acids. Between the trimmed V and J ends, which lost 4 bases and 0 bases, there was a span of 13 bases. Germline values: CDR1 MGHDK, CDR2 SYGVNS. DNA for the CDR3: TGTGCCAGCAGTGCAGACGGACAGCTAGCCAAAAACATTCAGTACTTC. This sequence encodes CASSADGQLAKNIQYF.

The chain links TRBV2 to TRBJ1-5; D gene uncertain. CDR1 is SNHLY and CDR2 is FYNNEI in the germline V gene. The CDR3 sequence is 15 residues long. V lost 0 bases and J lost 1, with 7 bases in between. The CDR3 is CASSEAAWSNQPQHF. The CDR3 region has the DNA TGTGCCAGCAGTGAAGCGGCCTGGAGCAATCAGCCCCAGCATTTT.

The rearrangement joins TRBV12-3 or TRBV12-4 to TRBJ1-1; 9 positions match TRBD1. The CDR3 has 13 residues. V was pared by 3 bases and J by 6 bases, with 2 bases of the junction left unmatched. The CDR3 DNA reads as TGTGCCAGCAGTTTTAGGGACAGGGCTGAAGCTTTCTTT. This sequence encodes CASSFRDRAEAFF.

The chain has TRBV4-2 and TRBJ1-2; D might be TRBD1 (6 bases). The germline CDR1 and CDR2 sequences are LGHNA and YNFKEQ. V was pared by 0 bases and J by 4 bases, with 12 bases between. CDR3 size: 15 residues. The CDR3 bases are TGTGCCAGCAGCCAAGAGCTGGGGGGGCTCTATGGCTACACCTTC. Its protein is CASSQELGGLYGYTF.

This clone was detected only a few times. Other DNA sequences from this sample encode an identical CDR3 as well. The chain couples TRBV19 to TRBJ1-1; 8 positions match TRBD1. Germline CDR1 LNHDA, CDR2 SQIVND (reference sequence). V lost 3 bases and J lost 0; bases outside the gene matches: 6. The CDR3 is made up of 16 amino acids. The CDR3 sequence: CASSIGTGGMNTEAFF. DNA for the CDR3: TGTGCCAGTAGTATCGGGACAGGAGGAATGAACACTGAAGCTTTCTTT.

The chain employs TRBV23-1 and TRBJ1-3; D is perhaps TRBD1 (5 bases). TRBV23-1 carries the ORF label, with uncertain function. This CDR3 comprises 15 residues. Trimming removed 0 bases from V and 3 bases from J, with 9 bases in between. CDR3 residues: CASSQSGLFGNTIYF. The CDR3 DNA sequence: TGCGCCAGCAGTCAATCGGGACTATTTGGAAACACCATATATTTT.

The CDR3 loop reads CASRRHMNTEAFF. The CDR3 DNA is TGTGCCAGTAGACGACATATGAACACTGAAGCTTTCTTT. The chain links TRBV19 to TRBJ1-1; D remains ambiguous. V was shortened by 6 bases and J by 0 bases, with 8 bases between the two germline ends. The CDR3 sequence is 13 residues long. Germline V lookup: CDR1 LNHDA, CDR2 SQIVND (reference sequence).

The chain uses TRBV24-1 and TRBJ1-5; D may be TRBD1 (5 bases). The CDR3 consists of 15 residues. Trimming cost V 4 bases and J 3 bases, with 12 bases left between them. Germline loops: CDR1 KGHDR, CDR2 SFDVKD. For the CDR3, the DNA is TGTGCCACCAGTGAGGGGGGAGAGGACAATCAGCCCCAGCATTTT. Residues: CATSEGGEDNQPQHF.

The chain is built from TRBV10-2 and TRBJ2-1; TRBD2 matches 9 bases. The V segment lost 5 bases and the J segment 0 bases; nucleotides outside the gene matches: 11. The CDR3 runs to 18 residues. Looked up from germline, CDR1 is WSHSY and CDR2 is SAAADI. The CDR3 region is CASSRASGGLSSYNEQFF. The DNA for the CDR3 is TGCGCCAGCAGTAGGGCCAGCGGGGGGCTCTCCTCCTACAATGAGCAGTTCTTC.

Written as DNA, the CDR3 is TGTGCCAGCAGTGAAGCGTCCAAAGCTTTCTTT. Translating it yields CASSEASKAFF. This sequence joins TRBV6-1 and TRBJ1-1; D is unresolved. Trimming took off 0 bases at V and 9 bases at J, with 5 bases between the two ends. The germline gives CDR1 MNHNS, CDR2 SASEGT. There are 11 residues in the CDR3.

This clone has only a few counts. The chain is built from TRBV5-5 and TRBJ1-2; TRBD1 matches 8 bases. The length of the CDR3 is 16 residues. V lost 5 bases, J lost 4 bases, and 13 bases stayed unmatched. Germline lookup yields CDR1 SGHKS and CDR2 YYEKEE (reference sequence). In DNA form, the CDR3 reads TGTGCCAGCAGTCGCGCCGGACAGGGCGATTCCTATGGCTACACCTTC. Translated, it gives CASSRAGQGDSYGYTF.

The V gene is TRBV11-2, the J gene TRBJ1-5; TRBD1 is a possible D gene (5 bases). This CDR3 has 14 residues. The germline gives CDR1 SGHAT, CDR2 FQNNGV. Trimming stripped 5 bases from V and 5 bases from J, with 13 bases between. CDR3 nucleotides: TGTGCCAGCAGCCCAGACAGTGGTTATCAGCCCCAGCATTTT. Translated: CASSPDSGYQPQHF. Supplemented by reference TRBV11-2 and TRBJ1-5, the full variable domain reads EAGVAQSPRYKIIEKRQSVAFWCNPISGHATLYWYQQILGQGPKLLIQFQNNGVVDDSQLPKDRFSAERLKGVDSTLKIQPAKLEDSAVYLCASSPDSGYQPQHFGDGTRLSIL.

This CDR3 reads CASKGTGFSGANVLTF. The CDR3 DNA reads TGTGCCAGTAAAGGGACAGGATTCTCTGGGGCCAACGTCCTGACTTTC. J is TRBJ2-6 and V is TRBV19, with 8 nucleotides matching TRBD1. Germline V lookup: CDR1 LNHDA, CDR2 SQIVND (reference sequence). V gave up 7 bases and J gave up 0 bases; unmatched junction bases: 5. The CDR3 runs 16 residues.

This rearrangement joins TRBV11-3 to TRBJ2-3; the match to TRBD1 covers 7 bases. Germline CDR1 reads SGHNT; CDR2 reads YENEEA. The CDR3 is 13 amino acids. The ends lost 5 bases at V and 6 bases at J; junction bases unmatched: 5. CDR3 residues: CASSPEGADTQYF. As DNA, the CDR3 is TGTGCCAGCAGCCCCGAGGGGGCCGATACGCAGTATTTT.

The chain uses TRBV6-2 or TRBV6-3 and TRBJ1-4; D uncertain. The germline CDR1 and CDR2 sequences are MNHEY and SVGEGT. The germline V and J ends were trimmed by 4 bases and 11 bases, with 14 bases remaining between them. This CDR3 is built from 13 residues. The CDR3: CASSFRADSKLFF. CDR3 bases: TGTGCCAGCAGTTTTCGGGCGGACTCTAAACTGTTTTTT.

The chain joins TRBV6-5 to TRBJ1-1; D call uncertain. CDR3 length: 16 residues. The germline V gene encodes CDR1 MNHEY and CDR2 SVGAGI. The ends were cut back, 0 bases at V and 3 bases at J, with 14 bases in the middle. CDR3 nucleotides: TGTGCCAGCAGTTACTCGGGAGGCAGAGTAGACACTGAAGCTTTCTTT. It translates to CASSYSGGRVDTEAFF.

The rearrangement uses TRBV19 and TRBJ1-4; 7 nucleotides align to TRBD1. The junction had 26 bases not matched to a gene; V was cut back by 5 bases and J by 8 bases. Germline-derived CDR1 and CDR2 are LNHDA and SQIVND (reference sequence). The CDR3 has 20 residues. The CDR3 bases are TGTGCCAGTAGTGAAACAAGGGGACAGACCGCCGTAGGGGGTCAGGAAAAACTGTTTTTT. Its protein is CASSETRGQTAVGGQEKLFF.

J is TRBJ1-3 and V is TRBV5-1; unclear D gene. The V end lost 0 bases, the J end lost 1 base, and 5 bases lay between the germline ends. The germline CDR1 and CDR2 sequences are SGHRS and YFSETQ. This CDR3 is built from 14 residues. CDR3 protein: CASSLDGSGNTIYF. The DNA of the CDR3 is TGCGCCAGCAGCTTGGACGGGTCTGGAAACACCATATATTTT.

The chain couples TRBV4-2 to TRBJ2-1, with 12 nucleotides matching TRBD2. V lost 2 bases, J lost 3 bases, and 5 bases stayed unmatched. Germline-derived CDR1 and CDR2 are LGHNA and YNFKEQ. There are 17 residues in the CDR3. The CDR3 region is CASSQTTSGGVYNEQFF. The CDR3 DNA reads as TGTGCCAGCAGCCAAACGACTAGCGGGGGTGTCTACAATGAGCAGTTCTTC.

This rearrangement joins TRBV5-4 to TRBJ2-5, with 14 bases matching TRBD2. The germline gives CDR1 SGHNT, CDR2 YYREEE (reference sequence). With 4 bases clipped from V and 2 bases from J, the junction kept 1 base outside the gene matches. The CDR3 runs 15 residues. DNA of the CDR3: TGTGCCAGCAGCCGACTAGCGGGGGGGCAAGAGACCCAGTACTTC. This encodes CASSRLAGGQETQYF.